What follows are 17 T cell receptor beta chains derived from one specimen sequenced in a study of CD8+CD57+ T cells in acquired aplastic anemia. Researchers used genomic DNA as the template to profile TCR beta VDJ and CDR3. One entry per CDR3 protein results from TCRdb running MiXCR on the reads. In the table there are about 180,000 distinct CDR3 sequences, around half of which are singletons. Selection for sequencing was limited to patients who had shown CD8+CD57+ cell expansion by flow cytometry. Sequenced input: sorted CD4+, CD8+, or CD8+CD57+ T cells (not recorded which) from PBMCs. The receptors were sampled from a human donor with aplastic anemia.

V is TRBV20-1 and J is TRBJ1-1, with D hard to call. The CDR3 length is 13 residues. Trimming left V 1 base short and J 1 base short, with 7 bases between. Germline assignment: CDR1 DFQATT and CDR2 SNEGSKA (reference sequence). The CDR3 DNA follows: TGCAGTGCTAGAGCGGATAGGAACACTGAAGCTTTCTTT. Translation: CSARADRNTEAFF.

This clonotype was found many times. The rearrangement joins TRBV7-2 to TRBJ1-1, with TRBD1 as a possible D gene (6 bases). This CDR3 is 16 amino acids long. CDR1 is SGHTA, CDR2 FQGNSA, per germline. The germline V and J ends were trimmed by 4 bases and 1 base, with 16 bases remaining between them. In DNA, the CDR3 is TGTGCCAGCAGCTCCAGTTGGACAGCGTCGAACACTGAAGCTTTCTTT. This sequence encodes CASSSSWTASNTEAFF.

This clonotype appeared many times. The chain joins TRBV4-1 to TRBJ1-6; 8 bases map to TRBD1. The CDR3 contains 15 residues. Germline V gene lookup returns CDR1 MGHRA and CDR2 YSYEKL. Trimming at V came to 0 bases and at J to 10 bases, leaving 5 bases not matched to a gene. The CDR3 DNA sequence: TGCGCCAGCAGCCAAGACAGGGGGCTACGGTCACCCCTCCACTTT. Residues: CASSQDRGLRSPLHF.

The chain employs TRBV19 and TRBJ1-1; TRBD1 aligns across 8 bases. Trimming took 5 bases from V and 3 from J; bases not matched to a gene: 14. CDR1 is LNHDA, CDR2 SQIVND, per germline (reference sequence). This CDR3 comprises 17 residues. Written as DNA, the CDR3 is TGTGCCAGTAGTCCAAGAACCGCAGGGGGCAGAGACACTGAAGCTTTCTTT. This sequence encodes CASSPRTAGGRDTEAFF.

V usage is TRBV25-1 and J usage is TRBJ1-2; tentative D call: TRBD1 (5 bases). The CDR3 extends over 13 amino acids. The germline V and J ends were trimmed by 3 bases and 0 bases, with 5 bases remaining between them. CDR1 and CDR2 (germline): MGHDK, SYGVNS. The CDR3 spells CASSEGPNYGYTF. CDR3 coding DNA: TGTGCCAGCAGTGAGGGACCTAACTATGGCTACACCTTC.

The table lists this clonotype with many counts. CDR3 DNA: TGCAGTGCAACGACAGCGACGGGGCAGTACTTC. This sequence encodes CSATTATGQYF. The rearrangement links TRBV20-1 to TRBJ2-7, with D perhaps matching TRBD1 (5 bases). Germline-derived CDR1 and CDR2 are DFQATT and SNEGSKA (reference sequence). This CDR3 spans 11 amino acids. V shed 6 bases and J shed 9 bases, with 15 bases lying between them.

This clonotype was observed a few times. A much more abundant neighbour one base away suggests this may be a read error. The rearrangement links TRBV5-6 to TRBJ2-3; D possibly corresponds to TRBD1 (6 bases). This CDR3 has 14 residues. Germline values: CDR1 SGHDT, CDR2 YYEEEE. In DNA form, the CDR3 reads TGTTCCAGCAGCCGAGGACAGAGCACAGATACGCAGTATTTT. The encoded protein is CSSSRGQSTDTQYF.

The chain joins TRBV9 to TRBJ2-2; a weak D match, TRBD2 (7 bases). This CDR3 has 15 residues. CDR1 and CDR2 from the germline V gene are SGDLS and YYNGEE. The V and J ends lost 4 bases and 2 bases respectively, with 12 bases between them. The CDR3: CASSPWGGNTGELFF. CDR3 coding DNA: TGTGCCAGCAGCCCGTGGGGGGGCAACACCGGGGAGCTGTTTTTT.

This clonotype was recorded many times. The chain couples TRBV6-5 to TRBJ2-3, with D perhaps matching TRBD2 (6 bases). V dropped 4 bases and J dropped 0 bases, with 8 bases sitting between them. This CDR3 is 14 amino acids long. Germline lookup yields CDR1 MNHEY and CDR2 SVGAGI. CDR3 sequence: CASSWGTSTDTQYF. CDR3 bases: TGTGCCAGCAGTTGGGGGACTAGCACAGATACGCAGTATTTT.

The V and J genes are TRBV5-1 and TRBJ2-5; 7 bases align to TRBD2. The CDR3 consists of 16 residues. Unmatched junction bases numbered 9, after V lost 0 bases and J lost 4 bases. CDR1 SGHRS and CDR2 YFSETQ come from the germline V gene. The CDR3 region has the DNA TGCGCCAGCAGCTTGGTAGTTGCGGGAGAGCGAGAGACCCAGTACTTC. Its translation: CASSLVVAGERETQYF.

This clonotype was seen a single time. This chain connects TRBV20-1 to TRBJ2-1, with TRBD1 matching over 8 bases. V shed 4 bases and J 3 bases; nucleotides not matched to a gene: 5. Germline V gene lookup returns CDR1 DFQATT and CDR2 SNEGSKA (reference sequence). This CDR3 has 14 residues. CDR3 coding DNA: TGCAGTGCTACCGGGACAGGTGACTACAATGAGCAGTTCTTC. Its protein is CSATGTGDYNEQFF.

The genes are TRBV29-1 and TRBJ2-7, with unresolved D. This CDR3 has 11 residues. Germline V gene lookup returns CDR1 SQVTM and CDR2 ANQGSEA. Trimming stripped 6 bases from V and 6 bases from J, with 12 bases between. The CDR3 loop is CSVGSSGEQYF. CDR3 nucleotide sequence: TGCAGCGTCGGGTCGAGTGGCGAGCAGTACTTC.

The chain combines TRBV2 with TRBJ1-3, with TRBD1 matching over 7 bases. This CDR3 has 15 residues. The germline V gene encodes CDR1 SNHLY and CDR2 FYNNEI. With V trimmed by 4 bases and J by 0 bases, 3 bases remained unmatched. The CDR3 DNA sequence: TGTGCCAGCAGTGCGGGACAGTCCTCTGGAAACACCATATATTTT. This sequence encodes CASSAGQSSGNTIYF.

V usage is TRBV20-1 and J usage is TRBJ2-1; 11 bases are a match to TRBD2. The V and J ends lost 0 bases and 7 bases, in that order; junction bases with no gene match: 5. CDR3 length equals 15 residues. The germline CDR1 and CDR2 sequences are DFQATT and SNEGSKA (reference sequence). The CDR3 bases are TGCAGTGCTAGAGATAGCGGGAGGGCTATAAATGAGCAGTTCTTC. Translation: CSARDSGRAINEQFF.

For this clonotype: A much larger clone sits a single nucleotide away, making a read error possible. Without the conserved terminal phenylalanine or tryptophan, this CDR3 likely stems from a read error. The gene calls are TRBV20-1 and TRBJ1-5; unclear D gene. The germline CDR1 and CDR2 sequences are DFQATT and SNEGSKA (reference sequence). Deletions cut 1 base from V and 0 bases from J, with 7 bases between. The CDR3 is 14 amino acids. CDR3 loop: CSARGESSNQPQHL. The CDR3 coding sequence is TGCAGTGCTAGAGGGGAGTCTAGCAATCAGCCCCAGCATCTT.

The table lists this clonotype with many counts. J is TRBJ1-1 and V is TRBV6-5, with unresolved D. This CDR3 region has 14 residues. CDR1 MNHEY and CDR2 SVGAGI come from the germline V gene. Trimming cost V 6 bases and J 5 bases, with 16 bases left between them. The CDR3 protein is CASSPSGWGTEAFF. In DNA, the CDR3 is TGTGCCAGCAGCCCTAGTGGGTGGGGAACTGAAGCTTTCTTT.

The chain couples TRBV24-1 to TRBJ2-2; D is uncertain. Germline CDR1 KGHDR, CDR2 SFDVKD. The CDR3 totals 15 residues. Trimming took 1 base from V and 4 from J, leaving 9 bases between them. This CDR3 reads CATSDLPPLTGELFF. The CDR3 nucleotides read TGTGCCACCAGTGATTTACCACCGCTCACCGGGGAGCTGTTTTTT.